These 17 T cell receptor beta chains were sequenced from one sample in a study of circulating and synovial CD4+ cells in juvenile arthritis. Profiled with immunoSEQ multiplex PCR; TCRdb holds only in-frame clones, not every one. The sample has about 33,000 clones; 90% to 95% are singletons. Material: CD4+ T cells from blood. All receptors come from a human donor with juvenile idiopathic arthritis.

The rearrangement links TRBV11-2 to TRBJ2-7; 7 nucleotides align to TRBD2. Germline values: CDR1 SGHAT, CDR2 FQNNGV. V lost 1 base, J lost 3 bases, and 6 bases stayed unmatched. The CDR3 runs to 15 residues. CDR3 bases: TGTGCCAGCAGCTTAGCGCGACGGGGGGACTACGAGCAGTACTTC. Translation: CASSLARRGDYEQYF.

This clone was recorded once. The chain recombines TRBV15 with TRBJ1-2, with D hard to call. V was shortened by 0 bases and J by 1 base, with 18 bases between the two germline ends. CDR1 is LNHNV and CDR2 is YYDKDF in the germline V gene (reference sequence). CDR3 length: 18 residues. The CDR3 DNA is TGTGCCACCAGCAGAGATCGCGGGCTGACGACCGGTAACTATGGCTACACCTTC. This translates into CATSRDRGLTTGNYGYTF.

This rearrangement joins TRBV4-2 to TRBJ2-5; D remains unclear. The CDR3 is 12 amino acids. Germline CDR1 and CDR2: LGHNA and YNFKEQ. V lost 8 bases, J lost 1 base, and 8 bases lay in between. Written as DNA, the CDR3 is TGTGCCAGCGAATGGAGCCAAGAGACCCAGTACTTC. Encoded protein: CASEWSQETQYF.

As DNA, the CDR3 is TGTGCCAGCAGCCGAGGAGCTAATGAAAAACTGTTTTTT. Protein: CASSRGANEKLFF. This chain links TRBV7-9 with TRBJ1-4; D not resolved. V was pared by 5 bases and J by 3 bases, with 7 bases between. This CDR3 comprises 13 residues. The germline V gene has CDR1 SEHNR and CDR2 FQNEAQ (reference sequence).

This chain uses TRBV18 with TRBJ2-7; 7 bases are shared with TRBD2. CDR3 length: 15 residues. V trimming: 0 bases; J trimming: 2 bases; junction bases outside the gene matches: 4. CDR1 and CDR2 (germline): KGHSH, LQKENI. Here the CDR3 DNA reads TGTGCCAGCTCACCACCGGTTCGGGGGGCCTACGAGCAGTACTTC. It specifies CASSPPVRGAYEQYF.

This rearrangement joins TRBV28 to TRBJ1-2; the D gene is possibly TRBD1 (5 bases). V was pared by 2 bases and J by 5 bases, with 18 bases between. Germline CDR1 MDHEN, CDR2 SYDVKM. CDR3 length: 16 amino acids. CDR3 sequence: CASSLTTGGTRYGYTF. The CDR3 DNA reads TGTGCCAGCAGTTTAACTACCGGGGGTACTAGGTATGGCTACACCTTC.

V gene TRBV18 combines with J gene TRBJ2-3; maybe TRBD1 (5 bases). The V gene lost 3 bases and the J gene lost 6 bases, with 10 bases spanning the gap. In germline, CDR1 is KGHSH, CDR2 LQKENI. This CDR3 has 13 amino acids. The CDR3 region is CASSPRQTDTQYF. The CDR3 nucleotides are TGTGCCAGCTCACCTAGACAGACCGATACGCAGTATTTT.

CDR3 in amino acids: CASSLREKETQYF. The CDR3 DNA reads TGTGCCAGTAGTCTCCGGGAAAAAGAGACCCAGTACTTC. This chain links TRBV19 with TRBJ2-5; possible D gene TRBD2, 5 bases. Germline V lookup: CDR1 LNHDA, CDR2 SQIVND (reference sequence). The V gene lost 5 bases and the J gene lost 3 bases, with 10 bases spanning the gap. The CDR3 runs to 13 residues.

This rearrangement joins TRBV28 to TRBJ2-3; 10 bases line up with TRBD2. The CDR3 is 15 amino acids. The ends lost 6 bases at V and 2 bases at J; junction bases unmatched: 5. The V gene's germline CDR1 is MDHEN and CDR2 SYDVKM. The CDR3 DNA reads as TGTGCCAGCAGGGGAGCGGGGGGGCACACAGATACGCAGTATTTT. This translates into CASRGAGGHTDTQYF.

The chain joins TRBV7-2 to TRBJ1-3; D possibly corresponds to TRBD1 (5 bases). This CDR3 is built from 14 residues. Per the germline V gene, CDR1 is SGHTA and CDR2 is FQGNSA. V lost 1 base and J 4 bases, leaving 8 bases between the germline ends. CDR3 in amino acids: CASSLGGKGNTIYF. The CDR3 nucleotides are TGTGCCAGCAGCTTAGGGGGCAAAGGAAACACCATATATTTT.

The table lists this clone with a count of one. The rearrangement links TRBV5-1 to TRBJ2-7; D may be TRBD1 (5 bases). The germline V gene encodes CDR1 SGHRS and CDR2 YFSETQ. The CDR3 consists of 15 residues. V was clipped by 0 bases and J by 0 bases, with 10 bases between them. CDR3 residues: CASSLGQGSSYEQYF. The CDR3 DNA reads TGCGCCAGCAGCTTGGGGCAGGGTAGCTCCTACGAGCAGTACTTC. Drawing the rest from reference TRBV5-1 and TRBJ2-7, the complete variable domain is KAGVTQTPRYLIKTRGQQVTLSCSPISGHRSVSWYQQTPGQGLQFLFEYFSETQRNKGNFPGRFSGRQFSNSRSEMNVSTLELGDSALYLCASSLGQGSSYEQYFGPGTRLTVT.

The chain carries TRBV6-1 and TRBJ2-2; 7 positions agree with TRBD1. Germline V gene lookup returns CDR1 MNHNS and CDR2 SASEGT. The CDR3 length is 14 residues. Trimming at V came to 10 bases and at J to 7 bases, leaving 12 bases not matched to a gene. As DNA, the CDR3 is TGTGCCACCACCAAAACAGGGGTCGGCGGGGAGCTGTTTTTT. This translates into CATTKTGVGGELFF.

The rearrangement joins TRBV18 to TRBJ2-7, with D perhaps TRBD1 (5 bases). Per germline, CDR1 KGHSH and CDR2 LQKENI. V dropped 4 bases and J dropped 3 bases, with 22 bases sitting between them. This CDR3 is 17 amino acids long. CDR3 nucleotide sequence: TGTGCCAGCTCACTCGGCGCCGCGGACATCTCGTACTACGAGCAGTACTTC. Its translation is CASSLGAADISYYEQYF. Full variable domain (missing parts from reference TRBV18 and TRBJ2-7): NAGVMQNPRHLVRRRGQEARLRCSPMKGHSHVYWYRQLPEEGLKFMVYLQKENIIDESGMPKERFSAEFPKEGPSILRIQQVVRGDSAAYFCASSLGAADISYYEQYFGPGTRLTVT.

The chain uses TRBV5-4 and TRBJ1-1; no clear D gene. Germline-derived CDR1 and CDR2 are SGHNT and YYREEE (reference sequence). Trimming took off 2 bases at V and 1 base at J, with 6 bases between the two ends. The CDR3 has 13 residues. DNA of the CDR3: TGTGCCAGCAGCTTTAGCTCGAACACTGAAGCTTTCTTT. This gives the protein CASSFSSNTEAFF.

The J gene is TRBJ1-2, the V gene TRBV20-1, with a possible D match to TRBD1 (6 bases). The V and J ends lost 4 bases and 8 bases respectively, with 11 bases between them. Germline CDR1 is DFQATT and CDR2 is SNEGSKA (reference sequence). This CDR3 contains 11 residues. The CDR3 nucleotides are TGCAGTGCTACGCGGCAGGGGGGCTACACCTTC. Its translation is CSATRQGGYTF.

The chain carries TRBV7-2 and TRBJ2-3, with 13 bases lining up with TRBD2. The V segment lost 5 bases and the J segment 0 bases; nucleotides outside the gene matches: 2. Germline V CDR1 and CDR2: SGHTA, FQGNSA. The CDR3 is made up of 16 amino acids. The CDR3 region has the DNA TGTGCCAGCAGCAGGGGACTAGCGGGGAGCACAGATACGCAGTATTTT. This encodes CASSRGLAGSTDTQYF.

V gene TRBV5-1 combines with J gene TRBJ2-1, with D hard to call. Per the germline V gene, CDR1 is SGHRS and CDR2 is YFSETQ. This CDR3 region has 12 residues. Trimming took off 0 bases at V and 7 bases at J, with 5 bases between the two ends. The CDR3 loop is CASSLDGNEQFF. CDR3 bases: TGCGCCAGCAGCTTGGACGGGAATGAGCAGTTCTTC.